Shown below are 16 T cell receptor beta chains from a single sample sequenced in a study of T-cell memory formation after mild COVID-19. TCRdb reprocessed the 5' RACE reads with MiXCR, giving one entry per CDR3 protein. The sample consists of a few hundred thousand distinct CDR3 sequences, 15% to 20% of them appearing once. The specimen sequenced was PBMCs or a T cell subset sorted from them (not recorded which). These receptors were obtained from a young man who had mild COVID-19 (a few samples of this study predate the infection). Cell type and time point are not known.

The chain combines TRBV7-2 with TRBJ2-5; 10 bases fit TRBD2. Trimming removed 3 bases from V and 6 bases from J; junction bases left unmatched: 7. CDR1 is SGHTA and CDR2 is FQGNSA in the germline V gene. The CDR3 has 15 residues. The CDR3 DNA reads TGTGCCAGCAGCTTCTATAGCGGGGGGATCCAGACCCAGTACTTC. It specifies CASSFYSGGIQTQYF.

This clonotype was recorded once. The CDR3 loop is CASSRGVGANYGYTF. As DNA, the CDR3 is TGTGCCAGCAGCCGAGGGGTGGGGGCTAACTATGGCTACACCTTC. The V and J genes are TRBV7-9 and TRBJ1-2, with D tentatively TRBD1 (5 bases). There are 15 residues in the CDR3. The germline gives CDR1 SEHNR, CDR2 FQNEAQ (reference sequence). The germline V and J ends were trimmed by 5 bases and 0 bases, with 13 bases remaining between them.

This clonotype was detected only a few times. The CDR3 region has the DNA TGTGCCACCAGCAGATCGTCCGACGAGAGTTTGTTTTTT. Translated: CATSRSSDESLFF. This rearrangement joins TRBV15 to TRBJ1-4, with no clear D. V gave up 2 bases and J gave up 15 bases, with 16 bases separating them. CDR3 length: 13 amino acids. The germline V gene has CDR1 LNHNV and CDR2 YYDKDF (reference sequence).

The genes are TRBV5-1 and TRBJ1-5, with a weak D call TRBD1 (5 bases). CDR3 length: 15 amino acids. V dropped 1 base and J dropped 8 bases, with 16 bases sitting between them. CDR1 is SGHRS, CDR2 YFSETQ, per germline. CDR3: CASSLFGGLGEPQHF. CDR3 DNA sequence: TGCGCCAGCAGCTTGTTTGGAGGCCTGGGGGAGCCCCAGCATTTT. The complete variable domain, with remaining parts taken from reference TRBV5-1 and TRBJ1-5, reads KAGVTQTPRYLIKTRGQQVTLSCSPISGHRSVSWYQQTPGQGLQFLFEYFSETQRNKGNFPGRFSGRQFSNSRSEMNVSTLELGDSALYLCASSLFGGLGEPQHFGDGTRLSIL.

This rearrangement joins TRBV27 to TRBJ1-4, with 7 nucleotides matching TRBD1. The V gene's germline CDR1 is MNHEY and CDR2 SMNVEV (reference sequence). Losses at the gene ends were 6 bases for V and 10 bases for J; bases not matched to a gene: 8. CDR3 size: 13 residues. CDR3 coding DNA: TGTGCCAGCAGCTCAAAGACAGGGACAAAACTGTTTTTT. Its translation is CASSSKTGTKLFF.

The chain recombines TRBV3-1 with TRBJ2-2; D is undetermined. Germline values: CDR1 LGHDT, CDR2 YNNKEL (reference sequence). This CDR3 is 13 amino acids long. Trimming shortened V by 1 base and J by 7 bases, and 7 bases separated the two germline ends. CDR3 bases: TGTGCCAGCAGCCAAGTAATAGGCGGGGAGCTGTTTTTT. Protein: CASSQVIGGELFF.

This clonotype showed up just a few times. V usage is TRBV28 and J usage is TRBJ2-7; no reliable D call. V lost 3 bases, J lost 5 bases, and 20 bases lay in between. CDR1 and CDR2 from the germline V gene are MDHEN and SYDVKM. The CDR3 runs 16 residues. CDR3 nucleotide sequence: TGTGCCAGCAGTTTTTACCAGGCCCCCTTGGAGCACGAGCAGTACGTC. Translated, it gives CASSFYQAPLEHEQYV.

The chain is built from TRBV7-3 and TRBJ2-6; 7 nucleotides align to TRBD2. V was pared by 4 bases and J by 0 bases, with 0 bases of the junction left unmatched. Germline loops: CDR1 SGHTA, CDR2 FQGTGA. This CDR3 has 15 residues. CDR3 protein: CASSWGGSGANVLTF. The CDR3 coding sequence is TGTGCCAGCAGCTGGGGGGGCTCTGGGGCCAACGTCCTGACTTTC.

This clonotype has at least ten counts. The chain joins TRBV20-1 to TRBJ2-7; D is unclear. V lost 3 bases, J lost 2 bases, and 11 bases lay in between. The CDR3 covers 13 residues. Germline-derived CDR1 and CDR2 are DFQATT and SNEGSKA (reference sequence). CDR3 loop: CSARLGHAYEQYF. Here the CDR3 DNA reads TGCAGTGCTAGGCTGGGCCATGCCTACGAGCAGTACTTC.

The chain uses TRBV7-9 and TRBJ1-4; possibly TRBD1 for D (5 bases). V lost 5 bases and J lost 5, with 15 bases in between. This CDR3 is 15 amino acids long. Per germline, CDR1 SEHNR and CDR2 FQNEAQ (reference sequence). CDR3 residues: CASSAYRDGNEKLFF. The CDR3 DNA sequence: TGTGCCAGCAGCGCCTACCGGGACGGAAATGAAAAACTGTTTTTT. The variable domain in full, completed from reference TRBV7-9 and TRBJ1-4, reads DTGVSQNPRHKITKRGQNVTFRCDPISEHNRLYWYRQTLGQGPEFLTYFQNEAQLEKSRLLSDRFSAERPKGSFSTLEIQRTEQGDSAMYLCASSAYRDGNEKLFFGSGTQLSVL.

This clonotype was observed at least ten times. This rearrangement joins TRBV7-3 to TRBJ2-1; possibly TRBD2 for D (6 bases). The V end was cut by 0 bases, the J end by 2 bases, with 8 bases between. Germline V lookup: CDR1 SGHTA, CDR2 FQGTGA. The CDR3 extends over 15 amino acids. Here the CDR3 DNA reads TGTGCCAGCAGCTTAACTGGGGGGACCTACAATGAGCAGTTCTTC. The encoded protein is CASSLTGGTYNEQFF.

The sample holds a few counts of this clonotype. This sequence joins TRBV9 and TRBJ2-3; D ambiguous. Germline V gene lookup returns CDR1 SGDLS and CDR2 YYNGEE. The CDR3 loop spans 10 amino acids. V shed 6 bases and J shed 6 bases, with 5 bases lying between them. The CDR3, as DNA: TGTGCCAGCACTGGGGATACGCAGTATTTT. Translating gives CASTGDTQYF.

This chain links TRBV5-1 with TRBJ2-1; D unresolved. The CDR3 runs to 16 residues. V gave up 0 bases and J gave up 4 bases, with 14 bases separating them. In germline, CDR1 is SGHRS, CDR2 YFSETQ. The DNA of the CDR3 is TGCGCCAGCAGCTTGGGAGGCGAAGCCCGGTACAATGAGCAGTTCTTC. Its translation: CASSLGGEARYNEQFF.

V usage is TRBV20-1 and J usage is TRBJ1-1; D is possibly TRBD1 (6 bases). The V gene lost 5 bases and the J gene lost 0 bases, with 13 bases spanning the gap. Looked up from germline, CDR1 is DFQATT and CDR2 is SNEGSKA (reference sequence). The CDR3 is 14 residues long. The CDR3 sequence: CSASHRVMNTEAFF. CDR3 sequence (DNA): TGCAGTGCTTCACACAGGGTCATGAACACTGAAGCTTTCTTT.

This clonotype was detected a few times. The CDR3 reads CATSDSLGQVYEQFF. In DNA form, the CDR3 reads TGTGCCACCAGTGATTCCCTCGGACAGGTGTATGAGCAGTTCTTC. The rearrangement uses TRBV24-1 and TRBJ2-1, with TRBD1 matching over 7 bases. CDR1 is KGHDR, CDR2 SFDVKD, per germline. V shed 2 bases, J shed 8 bases, and the junction held 8 bases outside the gene matches. The CDR3 is made up of 15 amino acids.

The CDR3 region has the DNA TGTGCCAGCAGTTACTCTTCCAACACTGAAGCTTTCTTT. Translation: CASSYSSNTEAFF. V gene TRBV6-5 combines with J gene TRBJ1-1; D is uncertain. The ends were cut back, 0 bases at V and 2 bases at J, with 4 bases in the middle. Germline V gene lookup returns CDR1 MNHEY and CDR2 SVGAGI. The CDR3 covers 13 residues.